The 20 T cell receptor beta chains given below trace back to one sample, sequenced in a study of CXCR3-negative and CXCR3-positive naive CD8 T cells. Carrying UMI labels, the TRB cDNA libraries were prepared through 5' RACE. TCRdb reprocessed the 5' RACE reads, with one entry per CDR3 protein and no DNA. The sample table includes approximately 74,000 distinct CDR3 sequences. The sequencing sample was made of naive CXCR3- CD8+ T cells from blood. Subset noted: CD45RO-CCR7+CD27+CD95- naive CD8+ T cells lacking CXCR3 (TNR3-). The receptors were gathered from a human donor in good health. Some clones in this sample may be carry-over from other donors' samples.

The rearrangement uses TRBV29-1 and TRBJ2-1; TCRdb outputs TRBD2, but without DNA this stays unchecked. This CDR3 has 17 amino acids. The V gene's germline CDR1 is SQVTM and CDR2 ANQGSEA. The CDR3 region is CSVKGLAGGPLYNEQFF.

This sequence joins TRBV5-1 and TRBJ2-5. The CDR3 covers 13 residues. Germline V gene sequence: CDR1 SGHRS, CDR2 YFSETQ. The CDR3 sequence: CASSLYGRQTQYF.

The genes are TRBV9 and TRBJ2-3. From germline, CDR1 is SGDLS and CDR2 YYNGEE. CDR3 size: 12 residues. The CDR3 reads CASSATSDPQYF.

V is TRBV10-1 and J is TRBJ1-1; TCRdb reports TRBD1, a call that lacks DNA to check it against. The germline CDR1 and CDR2 sequences are WNHNN and SYGVQD (reference sequence). This CDR3 contains 16 residues. CDR3 loop: CASSPGPGLGNTEAFF.

CDR3 region: CASGATGESRDEQFF. The chain carries TRBV12-5 and TRBJ2-1; TCRdb returns TRBD1, unconfirmable since there is no DNA. CDR3 size: 15 residues. Germline V gene data show CDR1 as LGHNT and CDR2 as FRNRAP.

This chain uses TRBV5-1 with TRBJ2-1; TCRdb outputs TRBD2, but without DNA this stays unchecked. CDR3 length: 21 residues. CDR1 is SGHRS, CDR2 YFSETQ, per germline. The CDR3: CASSYPLDPGGPNRFYNEQFF. The full variable domain, with the rest looked up from reference TRBV5-1 and TRBJ2-1, is KAGVTQTPRYLIKTRGQQVTLSCSPISGHRSVSWYQQTPGQGLQFLFEYFSETQRNKGNFPGRFSGRQFSNSRSEMNVSTLELGDSALYLCASSYPLDPGGPNRFYNEQFFGPGTRLTVL.

The chain joins TRBV6-6 to TRBJ2-2. Germline V CDR1 and CDR2: MNHNY, SVGAGI (reference sequence). The length of the CDR3 is 18 residues. The CDR3 here is CASSYSYLEAKGTGELFF.

The CDR3 loop reads CASSLVPPGNTIYF. The V gene is TRBV7-9, the J gene TRBJ1-3; TCRdb reports TRBD1, a call that lacks DNA to check it against. Germline V gives CDR1 SEHNR, CDR2 FQNEAQ (reference sequence). The CDR3 totals 14 residues. The complete variable domain, with remaining parts taken from reference TRBV7-9 and TRBJ1-3, reads DTGVSQNPRHKITKRGQNVTFRCDPISEHNRLYWYRQTLGQGPEFLTYFQNEAQLEKSRLLSDRFSAERPKGSFSTLEIQRTEQGDSAMYLCASSLVPPGNTIYFGEGSWLTVV.

The CDR3 region is CATSDLRQGAGELFF. The rearrangement links TRBV24-1 to TRBJ2-2; as DNA is missing, the TRBD1 call by TCRdb cannot be tested. Germline V gives CDR1 KGHDR, CDR2 SFDVKD. The length of the CDR3 is 15 residues.

CDR3 in amino acids: CSVEAGVNTGELFF. The chain joins TRBV29-1 to TRBJ2-2; TCRdb names TRBD1, which stays unverified in the absence of DNA. This CDR3 is 14 amino acids long. The V gene's germline CDR1 is SQVTM and CDR2 ANQGSEA.

The CDR3 reads CASSPRLAGGPNEQFF. This chain links TRBV7-3 with TRBJ2-1; TCRdb outputs TRBD2, but without DNA this stays unchecked. Germline lookup yields CDR1 SGHTA and CDR2 FQGTGA. The CDR3 spans 16 residues. The complete variable domain, with remaining parts taken from reference TRBV7-3 and TRBJ2-1, reads GAGVSQTPSNKVTEKGKYVELRCDPISGHTALYWYRQSLGQGPEFLIYFQGTGAADDSGLPNDRFFAVRPEGSVSTLKIQRTERGDSAVYLCASSPRLAGGPNEQFFGPGTRLTVL.

The V call is TRBV7-8, the J call TRBJ2-1. CDR3 length: 11 amino acids. In germline, CDR1 is SGHVS, CDR2 FQNEAQ. The CDR3 here is CASTSRNEQFF.

The chain has TRBV4-1 and TRBJ1-1. The germline gives CDR1 MGHRA, CDR2 YSYEKL. The CDR3 contains 15 residues. The CDR3 loop is CASSQGMLMNTEAFF.

The chain uses TRBV14 and TRBJ2-1; without DNA, the TCRdb call of TRBD2 cannot be checked. Germline lookup yields CDR1 SGHDN and CDR2 FVKESK. CDR3 length equals 13 residues. This chain's CDR3 is CASSPIAVNEQFF.

The chain recombines TRBV20-1 with TRBJ2-1; TCRdb's D call, TRBD2, is unchecked because there is no DNA. This CDR3 spans 15 amino acids. The germline V gene encodes CDR1 DFQATT and CDR2 SNEGSKA (reference sequence). CDR3: CSANSLSGRYNEQFF.

The CDR3 reads CASSLEVGQAYEQYF. V gene TRBV13 combines with J gene TRBJ2-7; the TRBD1 assignment by TCRdb is unverifiable without DNA. Germline assignment: CDR1 PRHDT and CDR2 FYEKMQ (reference sequence). The CDR3 runs 15 residues.

This chain uses TRBV15 with TRBJ2-1; TCRdb returns TRBD2, unconfirmable since there is no DNA. Germline-derived CDR1 and CDR2 are LNHNV and YYDKDF (reference sequence). The CDR3 is made up of 16 amino acids. This chain's CDR3 is CATSRDTQRGVDEQFF.

The chain joins TRBV29-1 to TRBJ1-1; TCRdb's D call of TRBD1 is untestable without DNA. The CDR3 runs 13 residues. Per the germline V gene, CDR1 is SQVTM and CDR2 is ANQGSEA. The CDR3 sequence: CSVWGRGNTEAFF.

The chain couples TRBV29-1 to TRBJ1-1; TCRdb's assignment of TRBD1 cannot be checked, as there is no DNA. In germline, CDR1 is SQVTM, CDR2 ANQGSEA. CDR3 length: 13 amino acids. CDR3 sequence: CSHCRVAGAEAFF.

The chain carries TRBV14 and TRBJ1-1; no DNA is available, so the TRBD1 call from TCRdb remains unchecked. CDR3 length: 18 residues. CDR1 and CDR2 (germline): SGHDN, FVKESK. This chain's CDR3 is CASSQDYIGLSGFTEAFF.